This TCR beta chain was sequenced in a study of Ad26.COV2.S vaccination and SARS-CoV-2 variants. Study at large: Administration of Ad26.COV2.S was intramuscular, either once or twice 56 days apart. Study observations and caveats: Placebo recipients trailed vaccine recipients in spike-specific TCR breadth.

The germline CDR1 and CDR2 sequences are GTSNPN and SVGIG (reference sequence). CDR3 length: 13 residues. The V and J ends lost 5 bases and 2 bases, in that order; junction bases with no gene match: 1. Treatment described: around 19 received Ad26.COV2.S at low or high dose, single or two shots; several received placebo; per-sample allocation not given. On day 63 after the first injection, vaccine and placebo recipients gave samples. The donor's status was that of an adult aged 18-55 years in Boston. The shot given was an Ad26 vector that makes Wuhan-strain SARS-CoV-2 spike. Profiling relied on immunoSEQ multiplex PCR, and the TCRdb table lists in-frame clones only, not all of them. This table holds fewer than 900,000 clones, roughly 90% found once. Comments on this clone: Antigen: not known. Other DNA sequences in this sample translate to the same CDR3.

The sequenced sample was peripheral blood, obtained in a trial of Ad26.COV2.S vaccine versus placebo. The V and J genes are TRBV30 and TRBJ1-1; 11 nucleotides agree with TRBD1. The clonotype was recovered from a person between 18 and 65 years old who received the Ad26.COV2.S COVID-19 vaccine or a placebo. CDR3 nucleotide sequence: TGTGCCTGGGGGACAGGGGGTAACACTGAAGCTTTCTTT. This gives the protein CAWGTGGNTEAFF.